This note documents a single T cell receptor beta chain sequence. As originally analysed: Estimation of nucleated cell counts was performed using reference gene primer amplification. Libraries were prepared by immunoSEQ multiplex PCR; TCRdb keeps only in-frame clonotypes and omits some of them. V and J calls and clone size come straight from that table; D and trimming were deduced from the DNA. Among about 440,000 clones listed, roughly 87% were seen once. The record originates from a study of blood T cell repertoires in COVID-19. Study-level information: Nucleic acid was either cDNA or gDNA, and it came from T cells, B-cell-depleted T cells, or PBMCs.

The CDR3 loop spans 15 amino acids. The ends lost 6 bases at V and 6 bases at J; junction bases unmatched: 3. Germline V gene lookup returns CDR1 MDHEN and CDR2 SYDVKM. Enrolled through a virtual design, the participants were between roughly 18 and 95 years of age and came from approximately 25 US areas. Allocation to cohorts depended on clinical history reported by the participants. The sample comprised PBMCs or T cells enriched from blood (not recorded which). This rearrangement joins TRBV28 to TRBJ1-6; TRBD1 agrees at 12 bases. The clonotype originates from a man younger than 35 who had recovered from COVID-19. The CDR3 sequence: CASRGDRGPNSPLHF. DNA for the CDR3: TGTGCCAGCAGGGGGGACAGGGGGCCTAATTCACCCCTCCACTTT.